Listed below are T cell receptor beta chains from one sample, sequenced in a study of CXCR3-negative and CXCR3-positive naive CD8 T cells. No DNA is given; TCRdb re-called the 5' RACE reads and lists each CDR3 protein once. The table for this sample gives 100,000 to 150,000 distinct CDR3 sequences. The specimen sequenced was naive CXCR3- CD8+ T cells from blood. These receptors all stem from a human donor in good health. Some clones in this sample may be carry-over from other donors' samples. Both conserved end residues are part of each CDR3. The order of the fields is J gene, V gene, CDR3 protein.

TRBJ1-1,TRBV5-1,CASSNRPGQRNTEAFF
TRBJ1-1,TRBV4-1,CASSQEKGNTEAFF
TRBJ2-7,TRBV29-1,CSVEGDSSYEQYF
TRBJ2-7,TRBV20-1,CSASSGGLPYEQYF
TRBJ2-1,TRBV29-1,CSVEIAGDGSYNEQFF
TRBJ1-1,TRBV4-3,CASSQDIGGNTEAFF
TRBJ2-1,TRBV5-4,CASSLDKGPYNEQFF
TRBJ2-3,TRBV4-1,CASSQGQWITDKQYF
TRBJ2-1,TRBV4-1,CASSQESPAGANEQFF
TRBJ2-5,TRBV3-1,CASSPGPAGVGETQYF
TRBJ1-1,TRBV11-3,CASSLSGYGHTEAFF
TRBJ2-7,TRBV2,CASGVPGLYSYEQYF
TRBJ2-5,TRBV4-2,CASSQVGSGETQYF
TRBJ1-1,TRBV5-1,CASSLGQGPTEAFF
TRBJ2-5,TRBV10-2,CASSEVAVQETQYF
TRBJ2-7,TRBV5-1,CASSLSSGSDEQYF
TRBJ2-2,TRBV6-6,CASSYVVASGELFF
TRBJ2-7,TRBV11-1,CASSLPAGGSSYEQYF
TRBJ2-5,TRBV7-9,CASSFPSTIKPKETQYF
TRBJ1-5,TRBV25-1,CASSEYRPRQGDRPQHF
TRBJ1-1,TRBV27,CASSLEGPGEMNTEAFF
TRBJ2-4,TRBV5-1,CASSLWSSVAKNIQYF
TRBJ2-3,TRBV5-5,CASSSGLVRWTDTQYF
TRBJ1-1,TRBV6-2/TRBV6-3,CASKRQGWPTEAFF
TRBJ1-3,TRBV29-1,CSVELGFGNTIYF
TRBJ2-1,TRBV7-8,CASSQGSFDEQFF
TRBJ2-7,TRBV29-1,CSVVGDYEQYF
TRBJ2-2,TRBV6-5,CASSYYQDSTGELFF
TRBJ2-3,TRBV7-9,CASSSWGDTQYF
TRBJ2-7,TRBV5-1,CASSWTGPEYEQYF
TRBJ2-1,TRBV5-1,CASSLAGDEQFF
TRBJ2-7,TRBV12-3/TRBV12-4,CASSSGGSSYEQYF
TRBJ2-1,TRBV5-4,CASSPFEGLARTEQFF
TRBJ2-7,TRBV5-1,CASSLGGDYEQYF
TRBJ2-7,TRBV7-9,CASSPTGNLYEQYF
TRBJ2-1,TRBV6-5,CASSYLASGDNEQFF
TRBJ2-7,TRBV13,CASSFYRDYEQYF
TRBJ2-5,TRBV7-9,CASSLEDQETQYF
TRBJ1-1,TRBV29-1,CSASGHQNTEAFF
TRBJ2-7,TRBV12-3/TRBV12-4,CASSLFLSSDRGYEQYF
TRBJ2-3,TRBV29-1,CSVRAGGTDTQYF
TRBJ2-1,TRBV27,CASQGLLSSYNEQFF
TRBJ2-7,TRBV2,CASSEARQGLYEQYF
TRBJ2-7,TRBV3-1,CASSQSQRSGGVSYEQYF
TRBJ1-1,TRBV18,CASSPPETEAFF
TRBJ2-7,TRBV9,CASSDGDRGSYEQYF
TRBJ2-1,TRBV28,CASSLSSGGFNEQFF